This TCR beta chain is from a study of blood T cell repertoires in COVID-19. TCRdb's table, derived via immunoSEQ multiplex PCR, lists solely in-frame clones and lacks some. The sample holds 50,000 or so clones, about nine tenths seen once. Per germline, CDR1 LGHDT and CDR2 YNNKEL (reference sequence). The CDR3 consists of 14 residues. V shed 6 bases, J shed 9 bases, and the junction held 9 bases outside the gene matches. The source of this sequence is a man in his fifties or sixties with active COVID-19. The sequencing sample was made of peripheral blood. This chain links TRBV3-1 (or the pseudogene TRBV3-2) with TRBJ2-7; 12 nucleotides align to TRBD2. The CDR3: CASRGTSGPPGQYF. As DNA, the CDR3 is TGTGCCAGCAGGGGGACTAGCGGGCCCCCAGGGCAGTACTTC.